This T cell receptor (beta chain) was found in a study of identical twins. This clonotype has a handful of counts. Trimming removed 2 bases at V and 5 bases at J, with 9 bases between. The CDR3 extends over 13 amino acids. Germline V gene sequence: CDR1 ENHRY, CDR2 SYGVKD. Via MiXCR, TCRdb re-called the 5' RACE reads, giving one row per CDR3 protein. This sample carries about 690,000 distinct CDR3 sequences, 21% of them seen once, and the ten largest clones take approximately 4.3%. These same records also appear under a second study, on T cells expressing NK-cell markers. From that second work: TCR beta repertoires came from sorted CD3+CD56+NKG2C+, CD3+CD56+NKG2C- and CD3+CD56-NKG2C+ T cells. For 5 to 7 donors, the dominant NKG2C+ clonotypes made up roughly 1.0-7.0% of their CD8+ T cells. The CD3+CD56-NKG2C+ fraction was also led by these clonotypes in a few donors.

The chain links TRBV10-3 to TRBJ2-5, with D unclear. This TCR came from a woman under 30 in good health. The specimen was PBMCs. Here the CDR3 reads CAISEEPRETQYF. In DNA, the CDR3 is TGTGCCATCAGTGAGGAACCCCGGGAGACCCAGTACTTC.